The sequence of this T cell receptor (beta chain) was determined in a study of vaccination and CD4 T cells after COVID-19. Study context: Convalescent patients, SARS-CoV-2 positive by nasal swab PCR, comprised fewer than 10 mild cases and one severe case. Stimulation of cells relied on overlapping spike peptides derived from SARS-CoV-2, HCoV-NL63, HCoV-OC43 and HCoV-229E. Everyone enrolled got two doses of BNT162b2 or mRNA-1273 vaccine.

Study outcomes and limitations: Among convalescent patients, a median roughly 88% of reactive clones emerged only after vaccination.

Turning to this clonotype: Its antigen remains unidentified.

As for time point: late sampling 161 to 241 days after vaccination in a few convalescent patients. Treatment: roughly 10-day PBMC culture with coronavirus spike peptide pools or control peptides (ViraFEST assay). Sequenced with the Oncomine TCR Beta short-read assay was DNA taken from cultured CD4+ T cells. TCRdb re-called the PCR reads through MiXCR, storing one row per CDR3 protein. This sample has 20,000 to 25,000 distinct CDR3 sequences, with 30% to 45% found just once. Per germline, CDR1 MNHEY and CDR2 SVGAGI. The V segment lost 0 bases and the J segment 5 bases; nucleotides outside the gene matches: 7. The length of the CDR3 is 15 residues.

The rearrangement links TRBV6-5 to TRBJ2-7; 7 nucleotides agree with TRBD2. This receptor was taken from a human donor who had recovered from COVID-19. Sequenced here: CD4+ T cells from blood, cultured in vitro, sampled about 7 months after SARS-CoV-2 vaccination. CDR3 in amino acids: CASSYSGRGWHEQYF. The CDR3 region has the DNA TGTGCCAGCAGTTACTCGGGGAGGGGATGGCACGAGCAGTACTTC.